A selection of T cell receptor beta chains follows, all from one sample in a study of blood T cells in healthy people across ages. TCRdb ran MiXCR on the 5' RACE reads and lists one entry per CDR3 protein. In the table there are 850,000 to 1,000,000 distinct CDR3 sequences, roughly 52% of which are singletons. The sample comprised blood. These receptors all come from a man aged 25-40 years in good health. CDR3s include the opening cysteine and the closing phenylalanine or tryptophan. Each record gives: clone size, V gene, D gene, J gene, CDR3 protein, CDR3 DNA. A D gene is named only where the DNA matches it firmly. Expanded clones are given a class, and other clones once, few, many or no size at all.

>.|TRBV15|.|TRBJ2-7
CATSRAPGGFGEAQYF
TGTGCCACCAGCAGAGCCCCAGGAGGTTTCGGAGAGGCCCAGTACTTC
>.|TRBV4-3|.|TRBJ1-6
CASSRTRATSDSPLHF
TGCGCCAGCAGCCGAACAAGAGCCACCTCCGATTCACCCCTCCACTTT
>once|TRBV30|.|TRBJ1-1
CAWNTQGGTEAFF
TGTGCCTGGAATACACAGGGCGGCACTGAAGCTTTCTTT
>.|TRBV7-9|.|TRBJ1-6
CASSLGSYASVSPLHF
TGTGCCAGCAGCTTAGGATCGTACGCCAGTGTTTCACCCCTCCACTTT
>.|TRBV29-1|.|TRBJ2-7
CSVLPGPTRPYEQYF
TGCAGCGTTCTACCGGGACCAACTAGGCCCTACGAGCAGTACTTC
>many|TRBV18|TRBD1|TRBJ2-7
CASSPTGTVSYEQYF
TGTGCCAGCTCCCCAACCGGGACAGTTTCCTACGAGCAGTACTTC
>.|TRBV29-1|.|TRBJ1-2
CSAGEPGNPNYGYTF
TGCAGCGCTGGAGAACCGGGCAACCCTAACTATGGCTACACCTTC
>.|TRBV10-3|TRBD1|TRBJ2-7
CATFATGNAEQYF
TGTGCCACCTTCGCGACAGGGAATGCCGAGCAGTACTTC
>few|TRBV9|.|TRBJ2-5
CASSVGGGIQETQYF
TGTGCCAGCAGCGTAGGTGGAGGGATACAAGAGACCCAGTACTTC
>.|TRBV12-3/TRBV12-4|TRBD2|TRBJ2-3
CATRTSGAIGGRTDTQYF
TGTGCCACCCGGACTAGCGGGGCCATTGGGGGCCGGACAGATACGCAGTATTTT
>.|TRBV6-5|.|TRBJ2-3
CASSRRRTTDTQYF
TGTGCCAGCAGCCGTCGACGGACCACAGATACGCAGTATTTT
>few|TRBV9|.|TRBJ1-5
CASSPSGQPSNQPQHF
TGTGCCAGCTCCCCATCGGGGCAACCTAGCAATCAGCCCCAGCATTTT
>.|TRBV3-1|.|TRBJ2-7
CASSQDGDPYEQYF
TGTGCCAGCAGCCAAGACGGGGACCCTTACGAGCAGTACTTC
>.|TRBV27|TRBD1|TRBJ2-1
CASSFLTGTGGVYNEQFF
TGTGCCAGCAGTTTCTTAACCGGGACAGGGGGCGTTTACAATGAGCAGTTCTTC
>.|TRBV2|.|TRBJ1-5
CASSGWGGNRPQHF
TGTGCCAGCAGTGGGTGGGGGGGGAATCGGCCCCAGCATTTT
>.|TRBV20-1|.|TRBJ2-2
CSARRANTGELFF
TGCAGTGCCAGACGGGCGAACACCGGGGAGCTGTTTTTT
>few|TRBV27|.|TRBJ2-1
CASSLQTGQQQFF
TGTGCCAGCAGTTTACAGACAGGACAGCAGCAGTTCTTC
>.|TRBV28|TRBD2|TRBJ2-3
CASSNPHFGAGADTQYF
TGTGCCAGCAGCAACCCCCATTTTGGGGCGGGGGCAGATACGCAGTATTTT
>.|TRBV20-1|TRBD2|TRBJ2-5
CSARKRGVDQETQYF
TGCAGTGCCCGGAAGCGGGGGGTCGATCAAGAGACCCAGTACTTC
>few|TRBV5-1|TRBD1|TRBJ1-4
CASSGEGQATNEKLFF
TGCGCCAGCAGCGGCGAGGGACAGGCCACTAATGAAAAACTGTTTTTT
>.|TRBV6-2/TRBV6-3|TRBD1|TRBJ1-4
CASSSPSRQGNEKLFF
TGTGCCAGCAGTTCCCCGTCGAGACAGGGTAATGAAAAACTGTTTTTT
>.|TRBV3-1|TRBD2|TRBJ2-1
CASSQKAGGRNEQFF
TGTGCCAGCAGCCAAAAAGCGGGGGGGCGGAATGAGCAGTTCTTC
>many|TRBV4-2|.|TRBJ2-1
CASSQDTAEPYNEQFF
TGTGCCAGCAGCCAAGATACAGCGGAACCTTACAATGAGCAGTTCTTC
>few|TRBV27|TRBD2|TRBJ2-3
CASSTGGGTDTQYF
TGTGCCAGCAGTACGGGGGGTGGCACAGATACGCAGTATTTT
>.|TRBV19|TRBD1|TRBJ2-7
CASSWDRVGDEQYF
TGTGCCAGTTCCTGGGACAGGGTTGGCGACGAGCAGTACTTC
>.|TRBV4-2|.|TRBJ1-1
CASSQDGVDPNTEAFF
TGTGCCAGCAGCCAAGATGGGGTGGACCCCAACACTGAAGCTTTCTTT
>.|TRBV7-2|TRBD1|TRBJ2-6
CASRPGQGIDSGANVLTF
TGTGCCAGCAGACCCGGACAGGGGATTGACTCTGGGGCCAACGTCCTGACTTTC
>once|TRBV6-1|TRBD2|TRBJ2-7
CASSLGLALDEQYF
TGTGCCAGCAGTCTGGGACTAGCTCTCGACGAGCAGTACTTC
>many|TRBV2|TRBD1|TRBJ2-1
CASSRQGPYNEQFF
TGTGCCAGCAGCCGACAGGGTCCCTACAATGAGCAGTTCTTC
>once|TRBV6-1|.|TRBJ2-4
CASSEPALSKNIQYF
TGTGCCAGCAGTGAACCGGCACTTTCCAAAAACATTCAGTACTTC
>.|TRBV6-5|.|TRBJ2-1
CASSTGVSEQFF
TGTGCCAGCAGTACGGGGGTTAGTGAGCAGTTCTTC
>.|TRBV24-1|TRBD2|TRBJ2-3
CATSPRSSGGPTDTQYF
TGTGCCACCAGTCCACGTTCTAGCGGGGGGCCCACAGATACGCAGTATTTT
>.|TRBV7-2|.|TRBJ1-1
CASKRGDGNTEAFF
TGTGCCAGCAAAAGGGGGGATGGGAACACTGAAGCTTTCTTT
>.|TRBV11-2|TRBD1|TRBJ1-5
CASSLGTGGSGQPQHF
TGTGCCAGCAGCTTAGGAACAGGGGGCAGTGGTCAGCCCCAGCATTTT
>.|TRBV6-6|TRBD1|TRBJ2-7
CASSSATGGEQYF
TGTGCCAGCAGTTCAGCTACAGGGGGCGAGCAGTACTTC
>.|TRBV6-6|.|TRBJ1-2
CASSLNRDGYTF
TGTGCCAGCAGTCTAAACAGGGATGGCTACACCTTC
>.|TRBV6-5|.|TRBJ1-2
CASRSTSESYGYTF
TGTGCCAGCAGATCCACCTCTGAGAGCTATGGCTACACCTTC
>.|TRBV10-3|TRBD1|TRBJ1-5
CAISEQDRGGNQPQHF
TGTGCCATCAGTGAGCAGGACAGGGGCGGCAATCAGCCCCAGCATTTT
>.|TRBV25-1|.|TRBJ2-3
CASATADTDTQYF
TGTGCCAGCGCGACAGCGGACACAGATACGCAGTATTTT
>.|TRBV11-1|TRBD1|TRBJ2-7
CASSHRQGTYEQYF
TGTGCCAGCAGCCACCGACAGGGCACCTACGAGCAGTACTTC
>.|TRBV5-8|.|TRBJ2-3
CASSLGTYTDTQYF
TGTGCCAGCAGCTTAGGAACATACACAGATACGCAGTATTTT
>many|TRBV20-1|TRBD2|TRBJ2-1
CSARGLAGGSSYNEQFF
TGCAGTGCTAGGGGACTAGCGGGGGGCAGCTCCTACAATGAGCAGTTCTTC
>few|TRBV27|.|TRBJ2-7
CASSSGGGNERYEQYF
TGTGCCAGCAGTTCAGGAGGAGGCAACGAGCGCTACGAGCAGTACTTC
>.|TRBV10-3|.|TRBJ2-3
CATAHSSTDTQYF
TGTGCCACCGCCCACTCTTCCACAGATACGCAGTATTTT
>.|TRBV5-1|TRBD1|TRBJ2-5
CASSSNRGQETQYF
TGCGCCAGCAGTTCTAACAGGGGGCAAGAGACCCAGTACTTC
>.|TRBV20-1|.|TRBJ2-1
CSARPSGVSSYNEQFF
TGCAGTGCTAGACCTTCGGGGGTAAGCTCCTACAATGAGCAGTTCTTC